The 2 T cell receptor beta chains in this list originate from one sample, sequenced in a study of shared clonotypes between healthy human individuals (dated by TCRdb to the early 2020s). Receptor libraries were prepared by the immunoSEQ multiplex PCR assay. TCRdb re-hosts the immuneACCESS table, in-frame sequences only. Its copies lack some clones; in the studies checked, an unresolved V gene accounts for under half of them, and the cause for the rest is not known. The sample table lists 1.4 million or so clones, approximately 98.5% of them with a count of one. Under 0.45% of the sample is taken by the ten largest. Sequenced input: naive CD4+ T cells sorted from blood. The cell subset or site tag for this specimen amounts to: CD45RA+ positively selected. All receptors derive from a man younger than 40 in good health.

With respect to this clone: At the DNA level, this CDR3 is encoded by other sequences in the same sample as well. The V gene is TRBV7-2, the J gene TRBJ2-5, with D possibly being TRBD2 (6 bases). Germline V CDR1 and CDR2: SGHTA, FQGNSA. The CDR3 consists of 12 residues. V was trimmed by 4 bases and J by 5 bases, leaving 8 bases between them. The CDR3 DNA reads as TGTGCCAGCAGCTCCCGGGGGGAGACCCAGTACTTC. It is translated as CASSSRGETQYF.

The chain is built from TRBV27 and TRBJ2-4; maybe TRBD2 (7 bases). The CDR3 totals 15 residues. V dropped 5 bases and J dropped 9 bases, with 20 bases sitting between them. CDR1 MNHEY and CDR2 SMNVEV come from the germline V gene (reference sequence). The CDR3, as DNA: TGTGCCAGCAGTCCCCGGGGGGCGGGACATAGCATTCAGTACTTC. The encoded protein is CASSPRGAGHSIQYF.